These 20 T cell receptor beta chains were all obtained from the same sample, sequenced in a study of blood T cell repertoires in COVID-19 (dated by TCRdb to 2018 to 2020). Library construction relied on the immunoSEQ multiplex PCR assay. TCRdb carries this immuneACCESS record with in-frame sequences only. Its versions omit some clonotypes, under half of them owing to an unresolved V gene in the studies checked, with the rest unexplained. This sample gives a few hundred thousand clones in total; 89% of them show up just once. The ten largest clonotypes hold approximately 0.85% of the sample. Sequenced sample: peripheral blood. These receptors were obtained from a woman in her 40s who had recovered from COVID-19.

The chain has TRBV28 and TRBJ1-6, with D possibly being TRBD1 (5 bases). V was cut by 3 bases and J by 5 bases, with 11 bases left in between. Germline CDR1 is MDHEN and CDR2 is SYDVKM. CDR3 length: 15 residues. CDR3 bases: TGTGCCAGCAGTTTTGGGGGGAGTAATAATTCACCCCTCCACTTT. Protein product: CASSFGGSNNSPLHF. The full variable domain, with the rest looked up from reference TRBV28 and TRBJ1-6, is DVKVTQSSRYLVKRTGEKVFLECVQDMDHENMFWYRQDPGLGLRLIYFSYDVKMKEKGDIPEGYSVSREKKERFSLILESASTNQTSMYLCASSFGGSNNSPLHFGNGTRLTVT.

The chain couples TRBV28 to TRBJ2-6; 10 nucleotides align to TRBD1. This CDR3 spans 18 amino acids. With 2 bases clipped from V and 1 base from J, the junction kept 5 bases outside the gene matches. CDR1 MDHEN and CDR2 SYDVKM come from the germline V gene. CDR3 in DNA: TGTGCCAGCAGTTTAGGGACAGGGGTTCGGTCTGGGGCCAACGTCCTGACTTTC. It is translated as CASSLGTGVRSGANVLTF. Combining the CDR3 with reference TRBV28 and TRBJ2-6 gives the whole variable domain DVKVTQSSRYLVKRTGEKVFLECVQDMDHENMFWYRQDPGLGLRLIYFSYDVKMKEKGDIPEGYSVSREKKERFSLILESASTNQTSMYLCASSLGTGVRSGANVLTFGAGSRLTVL.

The rearrangement links TRBV2 to TRBJ1-4; D is undetermined. V was cut by 0 bases and J by 8 bases, with 7 bases left in between. This CDR3 has 13 residues. Germline CDR1 and CDR2: SNHLY and FYNNEI. The CDR3: CASSEAGREKLFF. CDR3 coding DNA: TGTGCCAGCAGTGAAGCCGGGAGGGAAAAACTGTTTTTT.

This chain connects TRBV7-9 to TRBJ1-5; 8 bases fit TRBD1. Trimming cost V 5 bases and J 6 bases; bases outside gene matches: 6. This CDR3 comprises 14 residues. CDR1 is SEHNR, CDR2 FQNEAQ, per germline (reference sequence). DNA of the CDR3: TGTGCCAGCAGCCTGGGACAGGACGGTCAGCCCCAGCATTTT. It is translated as CASSLGQDGQPQHF.

V usage is TRBV4-2 and J usage is TRBJ2-7; 8 nucleotides align to TRBD2. CDR3 size: 18 residues. CDR1 and CDR2 (germline): LGHNA, YNFKEQ. The ends lost 0 bases at V and 5 bases at J; junction bases unmatched: 15. CDR3 coding DNA: TGTGCCAGCAGCCAAGAGGGGCCAGCGGGAGCTTTTAGGGACGAGCAGTACTTC. As protein: CASSQEGPAGAFRDEQYF.

The rearrangement joins TRBV18 to TRBJ1-2, with TRBD1 matching 9 bases. Germline values: CDR1 KGHSH, CDR2 LQKENI. This CDR3 spans 15 amino acids. Losses at the gene ends were 3 bases for V and 5 bases for J; bases not matched to a gene: 7. CDR3 sequence: CASSPSPGQGYGYTF. CDR3 nucleotides: TGTGCCAGCTCACCCTCCCCGGGACAGGGATATGGCTACACCTTC. Filled out from reference TRBV18 and TRBJ1-2, the complete variable domain reads NAGVMQNPRHLVRRRGQEARLRCSPMKGHSHVYWYRQLPEEGLKFMVYLQKENIIDESGMPKERFSAEFPKEGPSILRIQQVVRGDSAAYFCASSPSPGQGYGYTFGSGTRLTVV.

A few counts support this clone. This rearrangement joins TRBV6-1 to TRBJ2-3, with TRBD1 identical over 8 bases. CDR1 and CDR2 (germline): MNHNS, SASEGT. This CDR3 region has 14 residues. Germline trimming cut 0 bases from V and 7 bases from J; bases unmatched to any gene: 3. For the CDR3, the DNA is TGTGCCAGCAGTGAAGCGGGGACAGGCAATACGCAGTATTTT. It yields the protein CASSEAGTGNTQYF.

V and J are TRBV5-1 and TRBJ2-1; TRBD2 matches at 14 bases. Germline V CDR1 and CDR2: SGHRS, YFSETQ. The CDR3 is 17 residues long. V lost 3 bases and J lost 9; bases outside the gene matches: 11. CDR3 nucleotide sequence: TGCGCCAGCAGCTCCGGCCCGGGACTAGCGGGAGTGGGTGAGCAGTTCTTC. Translated: CASSSGPGLAGVGEQFF.

The V gene is TRBV5-1, the J gene TRBJ2-1, with TRBD2 identical over 12 bases. The CDR3 loop spans 15 amino acids. J lost 5 bases, V lost 0 bases, and 0 bases had no gene match. Germline CDR1 is SGHRS and CDR2 is YFSETQ. The CDR3 DNA follows: TGCGCCAGCAGCTTGGGGACTAGCGGGAACAATGAGCAGTTCTTC. Translation gives CASSLGTSGNNEQFF.

The V call is TRBV27, the J call TRBJ2-5; maybe TRBD1 (5 bases). V shed 4 bases and J shed 4 bases, with 10 bases lying between them. The CDR3 has 13 residues. Germline-derived CDR1 and CDR2 are MNHEY and SMNVEV (reference sequence). The CDR3 coding sequence is TGTGCCAGCAGTTGGCAGGGCGCAGAGACCCAGTACTTC. Its protein is CASSWQGAETQYF.

The chain's CDR3 is CASSYSRSTDTQYF. Written as DNA, the CDR3 is TGTGCCAGCAGTTACTCGAGGTCCACAGATACGCAGTATTTT. The chain carries TRBV6-5 and TRBJ2-3; D remains ambiguous. Germline-derived CDR1 and CDR2 are MNHEY and SVGAGI. Trimming took 0 bases from V and 2 from J, leaving 6 bases between them. The CDR3 covers 14 residues.

This clone was picked up one time. This chain joins TRBV30 and TRBJ2-7; D might be TRBD2 (6 bases). The CDR3 consists of 13 residues. Germline loops: CDR1 GTSNPN, CDR2 SVGIG (reference sequence). Trimming cost V 4 bases and J 4 bases, with 14 bases left between them. CDR3: CAWNGRAGYEQYF. CDR3 nucleotides: TGTGCCTGGAACGGACGGGCGGGGTACGAGCAGTACTTC.

This chain uses TRBV4-1 with TRBJ2-1; D is undetermined. Trimming shortened V by 0 bases and J by 10 bases, and 7 bases separated the two germline ends. Germline CDR1 and CDR2: MGHRA and YSYEKL. There are 12 residues in the CDR3. CDR3 amino acids: CASSQDLREQFF. The CDR3 region has the DNA TGCGCCAGCAGCCAAGACCTCCGGGAGCAGTTCTTC.

The count of this clone is one. The chain employs TRBV13 and TRBJ1-1; D may be TRBD1 (5 bases). Per germline, CDR1 PRHDT and CDR2 FYEKMQ (reference sequence). Trimming cost V 5 bases and J 9 bases, with 13 bases left between them. The CDR3 runs to 12 residues. In nucleotides, the CDR3 is TGTGCCAGCAGCGAGACCGGGACTAAAGCTTTCTTT. This encodes CASSETGTKAFF. Full variable domain (remainder filled in from reference TRBV13 and TRBJ1-1): AAGVIQSPRHLIKEKRETATLKCYPIPRHDTVYWYQQGPGQDPQFLISFYEKMQSDKGSIPDRFSAQQFSDYHSELNMSSLELGDSALYFCASSETGTKAFFGQGTRLTVV.

This rearrangement joins TRBV13 to TRBJ2-2; TRBD1 agrees at 7 bases. The length of the CDR3 is 14 residues. The V gene's germline CDR1 is PRHDT and CDR2 FYEKMQ (reference sequence). The V and J ends lost 8 bases and 1 base, in that order; junction bases with no gene match: 4. The CDR3 spells CASRDRENTGELFF. In DNA, the CDR3 is TGTGCCAGCCGAGACAGGGAGAACACCGGGGAGCTGTTTTTT.

The CDR3 reads CASSPVAVERDTYEQYF. The CDR3, as DNA: TGTGCCAGCTCACCGGTGGCTGTTGAGCGGGATACTTACGAGCAGTACTTC. The chain couples TRBV18 to TRBJ2-7; TRBD2 aligns across 7 bases. Germline values: CDR1 KGHSH, CDR2 LQKENI. The junction had 15 bases not matched to a gene; V was cut back by 3 bases and J by 4 bases. CDR3 length: 17 residues.

This chain uses TRBV18 with TRBJ1-1, with 7 positions matching TRBD1. The germline CDR1 and CDR2 sequences are KGHSH and LQKENI. The CDR3 length is 14 residues. V trimming: 6 bases; J trimming: 4 bases; junction bases outside the gene matches: 8. CDR3 DNA sequence: TGTGCCAGCTCCCACAGGGGTGAGGCCACTGAAGCTTTCTTT. This gives the protein CASSHRGEATEAFF.

This clone was seen just once. The V call is TRBV5-8, the J call TRBJ2-5; 7 bases match TRBD2. After removal of 1 base from V and 2 bases from J, the junction contained 5 bases not matched to a gene. CDR1 is SGHTS, CDR2 YDEGEE, per germline. This CDR3 is 15 amino acids long. The CDR3 sequence is CASSLLAVTQETQYF. The CDR3 nucleotides read TGTGCCAGCAGCTTGCTAGCGGTAACACAAGAGACCCAGTACTTC.

The V gene is TRBV19, the J gene TRBJ2-5, with no clear D. V shed 1 base and J shed 5 bases, with 11 bases lying between them. The CDR3 extends over 14 amino acids. Germline CDR1 is LNHDA and CDR2 is SQIVND (reference sequence). CDR3 sequence reads: CASSIGAGRETQYF. CDR3 nucleotides: TGTGCCAGTAGTATAGGGGCAGGAAGGGAGACCCAGTACTTC.

J is TRBJ1-5 and V is TRBV28; D perhaps matches TRBD1 (5 bases). V was trimmed by 3 bases and J by 5 bases, leaving 20 bases between them. There are 17 residues in the CDR3. Germline loops: CDR1 MDHEN, CDR2 SYDVKM. Here the CDR3 reads CASSFTVFGAGHQPQHF. In DNA form, the CDR3 reads TGTGCCAGCAGTTTTACCGTATTTGGGGCAGGCCATCAGCCCCAGCATTTT. The full variable domain, its missing parts supplied by reference TRBV28 and TRBJ1-5, is DVKVTQSSRYLVKRTGEKVFLECVQDMDHENMFWYRQDPGLGLRLIYFSYDVKMKEKGDIPEGYSVSREKKERFSLILESASTNQTSMYLCASSFTVFGAGHQPQHFGDGTRLSIL.